This T cell receptor beta chain was obtained from a study of T cell responses to AZD1222 COVID-19 vaccine. The V gene end was trimmed by 5 bases and the J gene end by 2 bases; junction bases not matched to a gene: 6. The CDR3 runs to 15 residues. CDR1 KGHSH and CDR2 LQKENI come from the germline V gene. Concerning this clone itself: Its antigen is not identified.

Here immunoSEQ multiplex PCR was the method, and the copy in TCRdb shows in-frame clones only, minus some. The data hold about 110,000 clones, with approximately 90% observed a single time. Findings of the study overall: No day 14 peak samples; only post-peak repertoires were characterized.

The origin of this receptor is an adult who received the AZD1222 COVID-19 vaccine. The source was peripheral blood, collected 28 days after the second AZD1222 dose. The genes are TRBV18 and TRBJ2-7; 10 bases match TRBD2. CDR3 nucleotide sequence: TGTGCCAGCTCAAGTGGACTAGCGGCGACCTACGAGCAGTACTTC. This codes for CASSSGLAATYEQYF. Based on the CDR3 plus reference TRBV18 and TRBJ2-7, the full variable domain is NAGVMQNPRHLVRRRGQEARLRCSPMKGHSHVYWYRQLPEEGLKFMVYLQKENIIDESGMPKERFSAEFPKEGPSILRIQQVVRGDSAAYFCASSSGLAATYEQYFGPGTRLTVT.